What follows are 16 T cell receptor beta chains derived from one specimen sequenced in a study of blood T cell repertoires in COVID-19. Produced via immunoSEQ multiplex PCR; TCRdb's table is partial and in-frame only. Altogether almost 350,000 clones are present, about nine tenths being singletons, with the ten largest covering approximately 1%. Source material: PBMCs or T cells enriched from blood (not recorded which). The receptors derive from a woman aged 25 to 39 who had been exposed to COVID-19.

A word on this clone: An end of the junction does not agree with germline; a read error may underlie this. The rearrangement uses TRBV7-2 and TRBJ2-2; perhaps TRBD2 as D (5 bases). The CDR3 consists of 11 residues. CDR1 and CDR2 from the germline V gene are SGHTA and FQGNSA. CDR3 amino acids: CASSMARELFF. DNA for the CDR3: TGTGCCAGCAGCATGGCCCGGGAACTGTTTTTT. The variable domain in full, with the rest retrieved from reference TRBV7-2 and TRBJ2-2, is GAGVSQSPSNKVTEKGKDVELRCDPISGHTALYWYRQSLGQGLEFLIYFQGNSAPDKSGLPSDRFSAERTGGSVSTLTIQRTQQEDSAVYLCASSMARELFFGEGSRLTVL.

This clone has a single count. The V gene is TRBV10-2, the J gene TRBJ2-2, with TRBD2 identical over 10 bases. J was trimmed by 8 bases and V by 0 bases; bases with no gene match: 6. CDR1 is WSHSY and CDR2 is SAAADI in the germline V gene. The CDR3 contains 16 residues. The CDR3 nucleotides read TGCGCCAGCAGTGAGTCTGTCCTAGCGGGAGATGGGGAGCTGTTTTTT. Translation gives CASSESVLAGDGELFF.

CDR3 bases: TGTGCCAGCAGTTTTAGGGACAGCAATATATGGCAGCCCCAGCATTTT. Translated: CASSFRDSNIWQPQHF. J is TRBJ1-5 and V is TRBV28; 7 nucleotides agree with TRBD1. Per the germline V gene, CDR1 is MDHEN and CDR2 is SYDVKM. The CDR3 spans 16 residues. V lost 3 bases and J lost 7; bases outside the gene matches: 12.

The V gene is TRBV5-4, the J gene TRBJ2-1; 10 nucleotides match TRBD1. V was pared by 4 bases and J by 2 bases, with 6 bases of the junction left unmatched. From germline, CDR1 is SGHNT and CDR2 YYREEE (reference sequence). The CDR3 is 16 residues long. CDR3 nucleotide sequence: TGTGCCAGCAGCGGACAGGGGGACAGGGCCTACAATGAGCAGTTCTTC. Translating gives CASSGQGDRAYNEQFF.

Note on this clone: This same CDR3 is encoded by further DNA sequences in the sample. The rearrangement links TRBV27 to TRBJ1-1; maybe TRBD1 (5 bases). V was pared by 3 bases and J by 3 bases, with 8 bases between. Germline V gene lookup returns CDR1 MNHEY and CDR2 SMNVEV (reference sequence). The CDR3 runs to 13 residues. CDR3 amino acids: CASSFGGDTEAFF. The CDR3 DNA sequence: TGTGCCAGCAGTTTTGGAGGGGACACTGAAGCTTTCTTT.

The genes are TRBV11-2 and TRBJ2-7; D remains unclear. This CDR3 has 11 amino acids. The V and J ends lost 7 bases and 2 bases respectively, with 6 bases between them. Germline CDR1 reads SGHAT; CDR2 reads FQNNGV. In nucleotides, the CDR3 is TGTGCCAGCACCTCCGCCTACGAGCAGTACTTC. Translated, it gives CASTSAYEQYF.

To note about this clone: The junction does not match germline at one end; this may be a read error. The chain combines TRBV28 with TRBJ1-1; no clear D. The CDR3 loop spans 12 amino acids. The V gene's germline CDR1 is MDHEN and CDR2 SYDVKM. CDR3 sequence: CASSSLLDGGNW. The CDR3 coding sequence is TGTGCCAGCAGTTCCCTATTAGATGGCGGTAATTGG.

This clone was detected once. The V call is TRBV6-5, the J call TRBJ1-5; D is possibly TRBD1 (5 bases). CDR3 size: 12 residues. The germline V and J ends were trimmed by 5 bases and 4 bases, with 6 bases remaining between them. The germline CDR1 and CDR2 sequences are MNHEY and SVGAGI. CDR3 loop: CASSRGNQPQHF. CDR3 coding DNA: TGTGCCAGCAGTAGGGGTAATCAGCCCCAGCATTTT.

About this clone itself: This CDR3 is also generated by other DNA sequences in the sample. The rearrangement joins TRBV6-5 to TRBJ1-2; 7 positions agree with TRBD1. Germline CDR1 MNHEY, CDR2 SVGAGI. This CDR3 has 14 residues. V shed 3 bases and J 2 bases; nucleotides not matched to a gene: 3. CDR3 sequence (DNA): TGTGCCAGCAGTTATTCGACAGGGAACTATGGCTACACCTTC. Its protein is CASSYSTGNYGYTF.

A single count supports this clone. CDR3 in DNA: TGTGCCAGCAGTGAGGCGGGGAGGGAAAAGGACTATGGCTACACCTTC. This translates into CASSEAGREKDYGYTF. V usage is TRBV25-1 and J usage is TRBJ1-2; no firm D call. CDR3 length: 16 residues. Germline V gene lookup returns CDR1 MGHDK and CDR2 SYGVNS. Trimming took off 3 bases at V and 3 bases at J, with 17 bases between the two ends.

V usage is TRBV6-5 and J usage is TRBJ2-7, with 11 bases matching TRBD1. This CDR3 contains 13 residues. The V and J ends lost 6 bases and 3 bases, in that order; junction bases with no gene match: 1. Germline loops: CDR1 MNHEY, CDR2 SVGAGI. CDR3 protein: CASSGTGGYEQYF. The CDR3 bases are TGTGCCAGCAGCGGGACAGGGGGCTACGAGCAGTACTTC.

This chain uses TRBV4-1 with TRBJ1-2; 9 positions match TRBD1. The CDR3 is 18 amino acids. Losses at the gene ends were 0 bases for V and 0 bases for J; bases not matched to a gene: 8. Germline CDR1 is MGHRA and CDR2 is YSYEKL. The chain's CDR3 is CASSQDPQDRGANYGYTF. Here the CDR3 DNA reads TGCGCCAGCAGCCAAGATCCACAGGACAGGGGAGCTAACTATGGCTACACCTTC.

The chain combines TRBV7-9 with TRBJ2-7; 9 bases match TRBD1. This CDR3 has 15 residues. Looked up from germline, CDR1 is SEHNR and CDR2 is FQNEAQ (reference sequence). V gave up 5 bases and J gave up 5 bases; unmatched junction bases: 10. The CDR3: CASSGTGQQFHEQYF. CDR3 DNA: TGTGCCAGCAGCGGGACAGGGCAGCAGTTCCACGAGCAGTACTTC.

This chain connects TRBV19 to TRBJ2-1; TRBD2 aligns across 8 bases. The CDR3 extends over 14 amino acids. Losses at the gene ends were 5 bases for V and 9 bases for J; bases not matched to a gene: 9. From germline, CDR1 is LNHDA and CDR2 SQIVND (reference sequence). The CDR3: CASSFTREVSEQFF. DNA of the CDR3: TGTGCCAGTAGTTTCACGCGGGAGGTCAGTGAGCAGTTCTTC.

Here the CDR3 reads CASSLFRGGMSEQFF. CDR3 nucleotides: TGTGCCAGCAGTTTGTTCCGAGGGGGCATGTCTGAGCAGTTCTTC. The rearrangement uses TRBV27 and TRBJ2-1; 7 positions match TRBD1. This CDR3 contains 15 residues. From germline, CDR1 is MNHEY and CDR2 SMNVEV (reference sequence). J lost 9 bases, V lost 3 bases, and 11 bases had no gene match.

The chain is built from TRBV6-5 and TRBJ1-4; perhaps TRBD1 as D (6 bases). This CDR3 has 16 residues. V lost 0 bases and J 6 bases, leaving 14 bases between the germline ends. Germline V CDR1 and CDR2: MNHEY, SVGAGI. Written as DNA, the CDR3 is TGTGCCAGCAGTTACTCCGGGGGGCGCTTGGATGAAAAACTGTTTTTT. Its protein is CASSYSGGRLDEKLFF.